This T cell receptor beta chain appears in the sequencing data of a study of cytomegalovirus exposure and HLA in healthy donors. Findings of the study overall: The majority of TCR sequences were rare, yet some public TCRs appeared in many donors. Most subjects had HLA-A and HLA-B alleles reportedly predicted accurately by TCR beta sequences.

About this clone itself: The antigen remains unidentified.

The PCR was carried out with 60 Vbeta primers and 13 Jbeta primers. The assay was immunoSEQ multiplex PCR, and TCRdb's table has in-frame clones only and misses some. Counted here are about 59,000 clones, around 92% occurring once; the ten biggest clones make up roughly 1.6%. This CDR3 is 13 amino acids long. The ends were cut back, 0 bases at V and 7 bases at J, with 10 bases in the middle. Germline V lookup: CDR1 GTSNPN, CDR2 SVGIG (reference sequence). The sequence was obtained from a young man in good health and CMV-seropositive. The V and J genes are TRBV30 and TRBJ1-5; TRBD1 might be the D (6 bases). The sample consisted of PBMCs. The CDR3 loop reads CAWSVQGKQPQHF. The CDR3 nucleotides read TGTGCCTGGAGTGTACAGGGTAAACAGCCCCAGCATTTT.